These 27 T cell receptor beta chains were all obtained from the same sample, sequenced in a study of response to subunit inactivated influenza vaccine. Each CDR3 protein gets one entry after TCRdb re-called the RT-PCR reads with MiXCR. The top ten hold about an eighth of the sample, which has 500,000 to 550,000 distinct CDR3 sequences, more than 7% seen once. Here the sequenced sample was PBMCs from blood, taken around 25 months after vaccination. These receptors came from a man in his fifties or sixties who received an inactivated influenza vaccine.

This clonotype was observed many times. The V gene is TRBV9, the J gene TRBJ2-2; D perhaps matches TRBD1 (5 bases). The V end lost 2 bases, the J end lost 4 bases, and 9 bases lay between the germline ends. Per the germline V gene, CDR1 is SGDLS and CDR2 is YYNGEE. This CDR3 is built from 14 residues. This chain's CDR3 is CASSVQGTTGELFF. In DNA form, the CDR3 reads TGTGCCAGCAGCGTGCAGGGTACCACCGGGGAGCTGTTTTTT. Full variable domain (rest looked up from reference TRBV9 and TRBJ2-2): DSGVTQTPKHLITATGQRVTLRCSPRSGDLSVYWYQQSLDQGLQFLIQYYNGEERAKGNILERFSAQQFPDLHSELNLSSLELGDSALYFCASSVQGTTGELFFGEGSRLTVL.

This clonotype showed up many times. V usage is TRBV12-3 or TRBV12-4 and J usage is TRBJ2-7; possible D gene TRBD2, 6 bases. The CDR3 sequence is 14 residues long. With 8 bases removed from V and 0 bases from J, the gap between germline ends came to 14 bases. The CDR3 bases are TGTGCCAGCGGGCTTAGCGGAAGCTCCTACGAGCAGTACTTC. It specifies CASGLSGSSYEQYF.

This clonotype was counted many times. The rearrangement uses TRBV11-3 and TRBJ2-7; D may match TRBD1 or TRBD2 (6 bases each). The CDR3 contains 18 residues. Deletions cut 4 bases from V and 0 bases from J, with 22 bases between. Germline CDR1 is SGHNT and CDR2 is YENEEA. The CDR3: CASSSFLSIGGSSYEQYF. CDR3 nucleotides: TGTGCCAGCAGCTCCTTCCTTTCAATAGGGGGGAGCTCCTACGAGCAGTACTTC.

This clonotype appeared many times. DNA for the CDR3: TGCGCCAGCAGCCCCGTGAGGACCGTTAACAATGAGCAGTTCTTC. This sequence encodes CASSPVRTVNNEQFF. The rearrangement links TRBV4-1 to TRBJ2-1; D is undetermined. This CDR3 has 15 residues. V was trimmed by 4 bases and J by 5 bases, leaving 15 bases between them. Germline-derived CDR1 and CDR2 are MGHRA and YSYEKL.

This clonotype has just a few counts. V and J are TRBV28 and TRBJ2-3, with 8 bases identical to TRBD2. Germline lookup yields CDR1 MDHEN and CDR2 SYDVKM. The CDR3 runs to 16 residues. V was clipped by 4 bases and J by 1 base; unmatched bases: 7. The CDR3 here is CASSSHTSGGTDTQYF. DNA of the CDR3: TGTGCCAGCAGTTCTCATACTAGCGGAGGCACAGATACGCAGTATTTT.

This clonotype was found a few times. The CDR3 bases are TGTGCCACCAGTGATTTGCAAGCGGCGGGAGGGCCTGAGACCCAGTACTTC. It is translated as CATSDLQAAGGPETQYF. V and J are TRBV24-1 and TRBJ2-5, with 9 positions matching TRBD2. V shed 0 bases, J shed 5 bases, and the junction held 9 bases outside the gene matches. CDR1 KGHDR and CDR2 SFDVKD come from the germline V gene. CDR3 length: 17 amino acids.

The chain carries TRBV24-1 and TRBJ2-3; possibly TRBD2 for D (5 bases). Germline assignment: CDR1 KGHDR and CDR2 SFDVKD. Trimming stripped 1 base from V and 3 bases from J, with 22 bases between. The CDR3 has 19 residues. This CDR3 is CATSDFPIRRVASTDTQYF. CDR3 DNA: TGTGCCACCAGTGATTTCCCCATCCGGCGGGTCGCAAGTACAGATACGCAGTATTTT.

The chain joins TRBV12-3 or TRBV12-4 to TRBJ2-3; 9 bases align to TRBD1. Trimming took 6 bases from V and 4 from J; bases not matched to a gene: 11. The CDR3 loop spans 16 amino acids. CDR3 DNA sequence: TGTGCCAGCAGCGTCACCGGGACAGGGAGGGCAGATACGCAGTATTTT. Translation: CASSVTGTGRADTQYF.

The chain is built from TRBV9 and TRBJ2-1, with 8 nucleotides matching TRBD2. J gave up 9 bases and V 0 bases, and 2 bases lay outside the gene matches. Germline CDR1 and CDR2: SGDLS and YYNGEE. CDR3 size: 13 residues. The DNA for the CDR3 is TGTGCCAGCAGCGTAGAGACTAGCGTTGAGCAGTTCTTC. It translates to CASSVETSVEQFF.

A few counts support this clonotype. The J gene is TRBJ1-2, the V gene TRBV6-5, with a tentative D call TRBD1 (6 bases). The CDR3 covers 14 residues. With 4 bases removed from V and 8 bases from J, the gap between germline ends came to 17 bases. The germline gives CDR1 MNHEY, CDR2 SVGAGI. Here the CDR3 DNA reads TGTGCCAGCAGTTCCTCCGGGGGCCAGCCAGGCTACACCTTC. Its protein product is CASSSSGGQPGYTF.

This clonotype has at least ten counts. The V call is TRBV4-2, the J call TRBJ2-7; D is perhaps TRBD1 (6 bases). This CDR3 comprises 14 residues. CDR1 is LGHNA, CDR2 YNFKEQ, per germline. V was trimmed by 3 bases and J by 4 bases, leaving 13 bases between them. In DNA, the CDR3 is TGTGCCAGCAGCCAGGGACCGCAGGGGTACGAGCAGTACTTC. Its translation is CASSQGPQGYEQYF.

Many counts were recorded for this clonotype. V and J are TRBV4-1 and TRBJ1-1; 10 bases fit TRBD1. The germline V gene encodes CDR1 MGHRA and CDR2 YSYEKL. The ends lost 0 bases at V and 2 bases at J; junction bases unmatched: 9. CDR3 size: 18 residues. CDR3 region: CASSQDRPGTGANTEAFF. In nucleotides, the CDR3 is TGCGCCAGCAGCCAAGATCGTCCCGGGACAGGGGCCAACACTGAAGCTTTCTTT.

This clonotype has only a few counts. The rearrangement links TRBV29-1 to TRBJ2-7, with 9 nucleotides matching TRBD1. Per the germline V gene, CDR1 is SQVTM and CDR2 is ANQGSEA. CDR3 size: 13 residues. V shed 3 bases and J 2 bases; nucleotides not matched to a gene: 2. For the CDR3, the DNA is TGCAGCGTTGAGGGACAGGGTGCCTACGAGCAGTACTTC. Translation gives CSVEGQGAYEQYF.

The rearrangement uses TRBV18 and TRBJ2-5; tentatively, D is TRBD2 (6 bases). The CDR3 is made up of 15 amino acids. V shed 3 bases and J shed 2 bases, with 13 bases lying between them. The V gene's germline CDR1 is KGHSH and CDR2 LQKENI. The CDR3 region is CASSPTKGGQETQYF. The CDR3, as DNA: TGTGCCAGCTCACCCACAAAGGGAGGTCAAGAGACCCAGTACTTC.

This clonotype showed up just a few times. The V gene is TRBV12-3 or TRBV12-4, the J gene TRBJ1-1, with D perhaps matching TRBD1 (5 bases). There are 15 residues in the CDR3. The V gene lost 6 bases and the J gene lost 3 bases, with 17 bases spanning the gap. The DNA of the CDR3 is TGTGCCAGCAGACCGGGACCGAAGGGGCACACTGAAGCTTTCTTT. Protein sequence: CASRPGPKGHTEAFF.

J is TRBJ2-7 and V is TRBV7-8, with 11 bases matching TRBD2. The V gene end was trimmed by 7 bases and the J gene end by 2 bases; junction bases not matched to a gene: 1. This CDR3 spans 13 amino acids. Germline CDR1 reads SGHVS; CDR2 reads FQNEAQ. The CDR3 is CASKLAGAYEQYF. CDR3 sequence (DNA): TGTGCCAGCAAACTAGCGGGAGCCTACGAGCAGTACTTC.

This clonotype was seen ten or more times. This chain joins TRBV5-1 and TRBJ2-7; TRBD1 matches at 8 bases. This CDR3 spans 14 amino acids. V shed 4 bases and J 1 base; nucleotides not matched to a gene: 4. Germline assignment: CDR1 SGHRS and CDR2 YFSETQ. The CDR3 loop reads CASSAYRGSYEQYF. DNA of the CDR3: TGCGCCAGCAGCGCCTACAGGGGGTCCTACGAGCAGTACTTC.

This clonotype was seen a handful of times. V gene TRBV10-3 combines with J gene TRBJ2-5, with D maybe TRBD2 (6 bases). CDR3 size: 16 residues. Per germline, CDR1 ENHRY and CDR2 SYGVKD. Trimming took off 0 bases at V and 4 bases at J, with 15 bases between the two ends. The CDR3 DNA reads TGTGCCATCAGTGAGTCGGCTCGCGGGACTGGAGAGACCCAGTACTTC. Translated: CAISESARGTGETQYF.

This clonotype was picked up a small number of times. This chain links TRBV28 with TRBJ1-2, with a possible D match to TRBD1 (6 bases). Germline V gene lookup returns CDR1 MDHEN and CDR2 SYDVKM. The CDR3 is made up of 15 amino acids. V lost 4 bases and J lost 0, with 12 bases in between. CDR3 amino acids: CASSSPGETNYGYTF. The CDR3 coding sequence is TGTGCCAGCAGTTCCCCAGGGGAAACTAACTATGGCTACACCTTC.

This chain connects TRBV12-3 or TRBV12-4 to TRBJ1-6; 7 bases fit TRBD1. The CDR3 runs to 15 residues. V was pared by 6 bases and J by 8 bases, with 10 bases of the junction left unmatched. CDR3 sequence reads: CASRGLRGQDSPLHF. DNA for the CDR3: TGTGCCAGCAGGGGTTTGAGGGGGCAGGATTCACCCCTCCACTTT.

This clonotype was recorded at least ten times. The junction departs from the called germline gene at one end, perhaps through a read error. The chain recombines TRBV6-5 with TRBJ2-7; tentative D call: TRBD1 (6 bases). CDR3 length: 12 residues. Germline loops: CDR1 MNHEY, CDR2 SVGAGI. CDR3 residues: CASSPAGALPHF. The CDR3 DNA follows: TGTGCCAGCAGTCCCGCAGGGGCCCTCCCCCACTTC.

The rearrangement links TRBV7-8 to TRBJ2-7, with D unresolved. The CDR3 sequence is 12 residues long. V was clipped by 5 bases and J by 7 bases, with 12 bases between them. CDR1 and CDR2 (germline): SGHVS, FQNEAQ. This chain's CDR3 is CASSRPLMEQYF. In DNA form, the CDR3 reads TGTGCCAGCAGCCGTCCTCTCATGGAGCAGTACTTC.

V and J are TRBV4-3 and TRBJ2-5; 9 bases agree with TRBD2. The J segment lost 5 bases and the V segment lost 1 base, leaving 8 bases of the junction unmatched. Per the germline V gene, CDR1 is LGHNA and CDR2 is YSLEER. This CDR3 is 16 amino acids long. The CDR3 bases are TGCGCCAGCAGCCAAGGCGGCGGGGGGGTCCTGGAGACCCAGTACTTC. It encodes CASSQGGGGVLETQYF.

This clonotype was observed a handful of times. The chain uses TRBV15 and TRBJ1-1; weak D call: TRBD1 (5 bases). V was pared by 0 bases and J by 5 bases, with 7 bases between. Germline V lookup: CDR1 LNHNV, CDR2 YYDKDF (reference sequence). The CDR3 length is 13 residues. The CDR3 loop reads CATSRDRETEAFF. The CDR3 bases are TGTGCCACCAGCAGAGACAGGGAAACTGAAGCTTTCTTT.

This clonotype has ten or more counts. The gene calls are TRBV21-1 and TRBJ1-1. TRBV21-1 constitutes a pseudogene. The CDR3 has 14 amino acids. In DNA form, the CDR3 reads TGTGCCAGCAGCAAAGAACCTCGTCGGGCTGAAGCTTTCTTT. Translated, it gives CASSKEPRRAEAFF.

The chain is built from TRBV9 and TRBJ2-1; 7 nucleotides agree with TRBD1. CDR1 is SGDLS and CDR2 is YYNGEE in the germline V gene. This CDR3 is built from 14 residues. Germline trimming cut 4 bases from V and 7 bases from J; bases unmatched to any gene: 8. CDR3: CASSTTGVRNEQFF. CDR3 DNA sequence: TGTGCCAGCAGCACAACAGGGGTTCGGAATGAGCAGTTCTTC.

The rearrangement links TRBV6-2 or TRBV6-3 to TRBJ2-4; 8 bases match TRBD1. CDR1 is MNHEY, CDR2 SVGEGT, per germline. The CDR3 sequence is 16 residues long. J lost 2 bases, V lost 4 bases, and 7 bases had no gene match. CDR3 sequence reads: CASSLSTGDTKNIQYF. The CDR3 DNA is TGTGCCAGCAGTTTATCGACAGGGGATACCAAAAACATTCAGTACTTC.